The 16 T cell receptor beta chains below come from one sample, sequenced in a study of control samples from healthy donors and cancer patients. Profiling relied on immunoSEQ multiplex PCR, and the TCRdb table lists in-frame clones only, not all of them. Seen here are 70,000 or so clones, over 70% observed once, and the top ten hold 25% to 35%. Sequenced sample: blood. The receptors come from a man aged 50 to 59 in good health.

V usage is TRBV19 and J usage is TRBJ2-5, with a possible D match to TRBD1 (6 bases). There are 14 residues in the CDR3. Deletions cut 5 bases from V and 3 bases from J, with 13 bases between. Germline-derived CDR1 and CDR2 are LNHDA and SQIVND (reference sequence). CDR3 loop: CASSSGVGKETQYF. The DNA for the CDR3 is TGTGCCAGTAGTTCAGGGGTAGGGAAAGAGACCCAGTACTTC.

This sequence joins TRBV2 and TRBJ2-3, with 8 positions matching TRBD2. This CDR3 region has 16 residues. The V and J ends lost 1 base and 4 bases, in that order; junction bases with no gene match: 7. Germline lookup yields CDR1 SNHLY and CDR2 FYNNEI. The DNA for the CDR3 is TGTGCCAGCAGTGAAGGGGGACTAGGAGCATCAGATACGCAGTATTTT. Encoded protein: CASSEGGLGASDTQYF.

This chain uses TRBV6-2 or TRBV6-3 with TRBJ2-5, with D perhaps assigned TRBD1 or TRBD2 (5 bases each). This CDR3 region has 15 residues. The V and J ends lost 4 bases and 5 bases respectively, with 17 bases between them. Germline CDR1 is MNHEY and CDR2 is SVGEGT. The CDR3 loop is CASSSERGLQETQYF. Written as DNA, the CDR3 is TGTGCCAGCAGTTCAGAGAGGGGCCTCCAGGAGACCCAGTACTTC.

This chain uses TRBV11-3 with TRBJ1-2, with a weak D call TRBD1 (5 bases). The CDR3 loop spans 13 amino acids. CDR1 and CDR2 from the germline V gene are SGHNT and YENEEA. Trimming removed 3 bases at V and 2 bases at J, with 7 bases between. The CDR3 DNA follows: TGTGCCAGCAGCTTGGGGACCAACTATGGCTACACCTTC. Residues: CASSLGTNYGYTF.

The sample holds one count of this clone. The chain uses TRBV21-1 and TRBJ1-1; the table gives TRBD1 as D, unverified against the DNA. TRBV21-1 is reported as a pseudogene. This CDR3 contains 19 residues. CDR3 DNA sequence: TGTGCCAGCAGCAAACCGAAAGCTGAGAAGACAGGAAGGGACACTGAAGCTTTCTTT. Its protein is CASSKPKAEKTGRDTEAFF.

This clone has just a few counts. The chain links TRBV4-1 to TRBJ1-6, with a weak D call TRBD1 (5 bases). Between the trimmed V and J ends, which lost 7 bases and 11 bases, there was a span of 18 bases. Germline values: CDR1 MGHRA, CDR2 YSYEKL. The CDR3 extends over 14 amino acids. The CDR3 sequence: CASTTGPRTTPLHF. The CDR3, as DNA: TGCGCCAGCACCACGGGACCACGGACTACACCCCTCCACTTT.

This chain connects TRBV2 to TRBJ1-2; D ambiguous. V gave up 4 bases and J gave up 6 bases, with 18 bases separating them. CDR1 is SNHLY and CDR2 is FYNNEI in the germline V gene. CDR3 length equals 15 residues. The CDR3 nucleotides are TGTGCCAGCAGTGCCCTGATGCGGCCGGGTCATGGCTACACCTTC. This sequence encodes CASSALMRPGHGYTF.

V and J are TRBV28 and TRBJ2-7, with TRBD1 identical over 10 bases. This CDR3 has 15 residues. Per germline, CDR1 MDHEN and CDR2 SYDVKM. J was trimmed by 5 bases and V by 2 bases; bases with no gene match: 6. This CDR3 is CASSLGQGVWNEQYF. The DNA for the CDR3 is TGTGCCAGCAGTTTAGGACAGGGGGTTTGGAACGAGCAGTACTTC.

V usage is TRBV7-6 and J usage is TRBJ1-1, with a weak D call TRBD1 (6 bases). This CDR3 is built from 15 residues. V lost 2 bases to trimming and J lost 5 bases, with 15 bases between them. The germline V gene has CDR1 SGHVS and CDR2 FNYEAQ. This CDR3 is CASSLKGRGRTEAFF. In DNA, the CDR3 is TGTGCCAGCAGCTTAAAGGGCAGGGGAAGGACTGAAGCTTTCTTT.

The V and J genes are TRBV28 and TRBJ1-2; D is perhaps TRBD1 (6 bases). This CDR3 has 15 amino acids. Between the trimmed V and J ends, which lost 2 bases and 0 bases, there was a span of 10 bases. Germline V gene lookup returns CDR1 MDHEN and CDR2 SYDVKM. This CDR3 reads CASSLQGGANYGYTF. CDR3 nucleotide sequence: TGTGCCAGCAGTTTACAAGGGGGTGCTAACTATGGCTACACCTTC.

The chain has TRBV19 and TRBJ1-2; D possibly corresponds to TRBD1 (5 bases). With 4 bases removed from V and 2 bases from J, the gap between germline ends came to 11 bases. Germline lookup yields CDR1 LNHDA and CDR2 SQIVND (reference sequence). The CDR3 extends over 14 amino acids. The CDR3: CASSRMGQNYGYTF. The CDR3 region has the DNA TGTGCCAGTAGTAGGATGGGGCAAAACTATGGCTACACCTTC.

The V gene is TRBV7-9, the J gene TRBJ1-1, with 9 nucleotides matching TRBD1. The CDR3 sequence is 14 residues long. Per the germline V gene, CDR1 is SEHNR and CDR2 is FQNEAQ (reference sequence). The V segment lost 6 bases and the J segment 8 bases; nucleotides outside the gene matches: 10. CDR3 DNA sequence: TGTGCCAGCAGATCGACCACCGGGACAGGGGAAGCTTTCTTT. It yields the protein CASRSTTGTGEAFF. The variable domain in full, with the rest retrieved from reference TRBV7-9 and TRBJ1-1, is DTGVSQNPRHKITKRGQNVTFRCDPISEHNRLYWYRQTLGQGPEFLTYFQNEAQLEKSRLLSDRFSAERPKGSFSTLEIQRTEQGDSAMYLCASRSTTGTGEAFFGQGTRLTVV.

In its sample, this clone was seen a few times. The chain uses TRBV10-3 and TRBJ2-2, with 8 positions matching TRBD2. This CDR3 has 16 residues. Per germline, CDR1 ENHRY and CDR2 SYGVKD. The V segment lost 5 bases and the J segment 3 bases; nucleotides outside the gene matches: 8. This CDR3 reads CAISSGSMRDTGELFF. The CDR3 DNA reads TGTGCCATCAGTAGCGGGAGTATGAGGGACACCGGGGAGCTGTTTTTT.

The CDR3 region is CASGVGKETQYF. CDR3 DNA: TGTGCCAGCGGGGTCGGCAAAGAGACCCAGTACTTC. The V call is TRBV2, the J call TRBJ2-5; D unclear. This CDR3 has 12 amino acids. CDR1 is SNHLY, CDR2 FYNNEI, per germline. The V end was cut by 8 bases, the J end by 3 bases, with 10 bases between.

The chain links TRBV11-2 to TRBJ2-7; D unclear. Looked up from germline, CDR1 is SGHAT and CDR2 is FQNNGV. The V end lost 5 bases, the J end lost 6 bases, and 11 bases lay between the germline ends. CDR3 size: 12 residues. The CDR3 DNA reads as TGTGCCAGCAGCCTGCATCTTGGCGAGCAGTACTTC. This encodes CASSLHLGEQYF.

The chain combines TRBV6-5 with TRBJ1-3; D is unclear. Germline V gives CDR1 MNHEY, CDR2 SVGAGI. With 3 bases removed from V and 7 bases from J, the gap between germline ends came to 4 bases. The length of the CDR3 is 11 residues. The CDR3 DNA reads as TGTGCCAGCAGTTATCGGAACACCATATATTTT. Its translation: CASSYRNTIYF.